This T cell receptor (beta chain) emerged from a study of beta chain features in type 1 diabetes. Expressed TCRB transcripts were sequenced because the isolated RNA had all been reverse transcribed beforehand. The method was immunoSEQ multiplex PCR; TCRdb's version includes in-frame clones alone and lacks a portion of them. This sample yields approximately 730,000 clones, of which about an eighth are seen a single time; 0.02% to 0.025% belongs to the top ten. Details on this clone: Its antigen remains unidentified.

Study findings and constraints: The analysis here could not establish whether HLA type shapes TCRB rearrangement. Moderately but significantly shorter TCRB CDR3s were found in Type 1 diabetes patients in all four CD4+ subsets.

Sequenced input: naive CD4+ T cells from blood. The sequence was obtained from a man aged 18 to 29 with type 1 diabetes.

CDR3 coding DNA: TGTGCCATCGGGACTAGCGGGGATCAAGAGACCCAGTACTTC. It is translated as CAIGTSGDQETQYF. V usage is TRBV10-3 and J usage is TRBJ2-5; 13 bases map to TRBD2. The V and J ends lost 8 bases and 2 bases, in that order; junction bases with no gene match: 2. The length of the CDR3 is 14 residues. Germline CDR1 and CDR2: ENHRY and SYGVKD.